What follows is one T cell receptor (beta chain) and its context. An end of the junction differs from the germline gene, which may be a read error. The germline gives CDR1 LNHNV, CDR2 YYDKDF (reference sequence). The CDR3 is 16 residues long. The data were taken from a study of blood T cells in healthy people across ages. The study drew donors from healthy Caucasian individuals in Russia aged 6 to 90. Total RNA, at least 6 micrograms per sample, came from PBMCs. Primers used in a second PCR of roughly 7 to 12 cycles were a sample-barcoded 5' primer and a J-beta primer mix. Every single cDNA molecule received a tag from a template-switch adaptor with 12 random nucleotides. TCRdb used MiXCR to reprocess the 5' RACE reads, holding one entry per CDR3 protein. Among some 1,800,000 distinct CDR3 sequences listed, about 39% were seen once.

The clonotype originates from a human donor in good health. The chain has TRBV15 and TRBJ2-2; 8 bases fit TRBD1. Input material: blood. The CDR3 coding sequence is TGTGCCACCAGCAGAGGGACAGGGTCGAACACCGGGGAGCGGTTTTTT. Encoded protein: CATSRGTGSNTGERFF. Together with reference TRBV15 and TRBJ2-2, the CDR3 gives the full variable domain: DAMVIQNPRYQVTQFGKPVTLSCSQTLNHNVMYWYQQKSSQAPKLLFHYYDKDFNNEADTPDNFQSRRPNTSFCFLDIRSPGLGDTAMYLCATSRGTGSNTGERFFGEGSRLTVL.